Listed below are T cell receptor beta chains from one sample, sequenced in a study of blood T cell repertoires in COVID-19. Some clones are missing from TCRdb's copy, which holds only in-frame ones; the method was immunoSEQ multiplex PCR. The sample yields 350,000 or so clones, more than 70% seen once. Sequencing was performed on peripheral blood. The receptors derive from a woman aged 55-69 years with COVID-19, enrolled during active disease. Both conserved end residues are part of each CDR3. D genes are given only for firm matches. The size entry is marked missing in some rows and otherwise reads once, few, many or a size class.

clone size: .; J gene: TRBJ1-2; D gene: TRBD1; V gene: TRBV10-1; CDR3 DNA: TGCGCCAGCAACCGGACAGGGGGCGGAGGCTACACCTTC; CDR3 protein: CASNRTGGGGYTF
clone size: .; J gene: TRBJ1-6; D gene: .; V gene: TRBV3-1/TRBV3-2; CDR3 DNA: TGTGCCAGCAGCCAAGCTACTTCACCCCTCCACTTT; CDR3 protein: CASSQATSPLHF
clone size: .; J gene: TRBJ1-2; D gene: TRBD1; V gene: TRBV29-1; CDR3 DNA: TGCAGCGCCCCCTCTGGCCCCGGACAGGGGGTAAATGATGGCTACACCTTC; CDR3 protein: CSAPSGPGQGVNDGYTF
clone size: .; J gene: TRBJ2-1; D gene: .; V gene: TRBV7-9; CDR3 DNA: TGTGCCAGCAGCTTCGGCAGGAACAATGAGCAGTTCTTC; CDR3 protein: CASSFGRNNEQFF
clone size: .; J gene: TRBJ1-6; D gene: .; V gene: TRBV7-8; CDR3 DNA: TGTGCCAGCAGCTTAGAACTGGGGGCTTCCTATAATTCACCCCTCCACTTT; CDR3 protein: CASSLELGASYNSPLHF
clone size: once; J gene: TRBJ1-6; D gene: .; V gene: TRBV5-1; CDR3 DNA: TGCGCCAGCAGCTTGGGGTCCAGGGCAAATTCACCCCTCCACTTT; CDR3 protein: CASSLGSRANSPLHF
clone size: few; J gene: TRBJ1-5; D gene: TRBD1; V gene: TRBV4-1; CDR3 DNA: TGCGCCAGCAGCCAAGCACCGGGACAGGGTCGAGATCAGCCCCAGCATTTT; CDR3 protein: CASSQAPGQGRDQPQHF
clone size: .; J gene: TRBJ1-1; D gene: TRBD1; V gene: TRBV5-4; CDR3 DNA: TGTGCCAGCAGCGTAAAGACAGGGGAAACTGAAGCTTTCTTT; CDR3 protein: CASSVKTGETEAFF
clone size: .; J gene: TRBJ1-1; D gene: .; V gene: TRBV12-3/TRBV12-4; CDR3 DNA: TGTGCCAGCAGTCTTGGGGGGATCACTGAAGCTTTCTTT; CDR3 protein: CASSLGGITEAFF
clone size: .; J gene: TRBJ2-7; D gene: TRBD2; V gene: TRBV28; CDR3 DNA: TGTGCCAGCAGTTACGCGGGGGGGCCCTCCTACGAGCAGTACTTC; CDR3 protein: CASSYAGGPSYEQYF
clone size: .; J gene: TRBJ2-5; D gene: .; V gene: TRBV18; CDR3 DNA: TGTGCCAGCTCACCCAGGGACCAAGAGACCCAGTACTTC; CDR3 protein: CASSPRDQETQYF
clone size: .; J gene: TRBJ2-4; D gene: .; V gene: TRBV7-2; CDR3 DNA: TGTGCCAGCAGCTTCACAGGGTGGGAAAACATTCAGTACTTC; CDR3 protein: CASSFTGWENIQYF
clone size: .; J gene: TRBJ1-4; D gene: TRBD1; V gene: TRBV6-5; CDR3 DNA: TGTGCCACGCAGGGGGCACCTAATGAAAAACTGTTTTTT; CDR3 protein: CATQGAPNEKLFF
clone size: .; J gene: TRBJ2-7; D gene: .; V gene: TRBV6-5; CDR3 DNA: TGTGCCAGCAGGTTACTATATGGTTCCTACGAGCAGTACTTC; CDR3 protein: CASRLLYGSYEQYF
clone size: .; J gene: TRBJ1-1; D gene: .; V gene: TRBV13; CDR3 DNA: TGTGCCAGCAGCTTAAGGTTGTGGCAGGGCTTGAACACTGAAGCTTTCTTT; CDR3 protein: CASSLRLWQGLNTEAFF
clone size: .; J gene: TRBJ1-2; D gene: TRBD1; V gene: TRBV11-2; CDR3 DNA: TGTGCCAGCAGCTTAGTTCTGACAGGGACGCCTCGGGGCTACACCTTC; CDR3 protein: CASSLVLTGTPRGYTF
clone size: few; J gene: TRBJ2-2; D gene: TRBD1; V gene: TRBV2; CDR3 DNA: TGTGCCAGACAGGGGGAAACCGGGGAGCTGTTTTTT; CDR3 protein: CARQGETGELFF
clone size: .; J gene: TRBJ2-1; D gene: TRBD1; V gene: TRBV18; CDR3 DNA: TGTGCCAGCTCACCAAGACAGGGGTACAATGAGCAGTTCTTC; CDR3 protein: CASSPRQGYNEQFF
clone size: .; J gene: TRBJ2-7; D gene: .; V gene: TRBV5-5; CDR3 DNA: TGTGCCAGCAGCCTATTCGCTACGGGGCAGTACTTC; CDR3 protein: CASSLFATGQYF
clone size: .; J gene: TRBJ2-6; D gene: TRBD1; V gene: TRBV18; CDR3 DNA: TGTGCCAGCTCACCACTTACCGGGACAGCAATCGTCCTGACTTTC; CDR3 protein: CASSPLTGTAIVLTF
clone size: .; J gene: TRBJ2-3; D gene: TRBD2; V gene: TRBV25-1; CDR3 DNA: TGTGCCAGCAGTAGAATAGCGGGGGGGCGCACAGATACGCAGTATTTT; CDR3 protein: CASSRIAGGRTDTQYF
clone size: .; J gene: TRBJ1-2; D gene: .; V gene: TRBV19; CDR3 DNA: TGTGCCAGTAGTATAGCAAATTGGGGCAGAGATGGCTACACCTTC; CDR3 protein: CASSIANWGRDGYTF
clone size: .; J gene: TRBJ2-5; D gene: .; V gene: TRBV7-3; CDR3 DNA: TGTGCCAGCAGCTTAACGGGGACACGGGAGACCCAGTACTTC; CDR3 protein: CASSLTGTRETQYF
clone size: .; J gene: TRBJ2-3; D gene: TRBD2; V gene: TRBV6-5; CDR3 DNA: TGTGCCAGCAGACCGGGACTAGCCCAATTTACGCAGTATTTT; CDR3 protein: CASRPGLAQFTQYF
clone size: .; J gene: TRBJ1-1; D gene: TRBD1; V gene: TRBV6-6; CDR3 DNA: TGTGCCAGCAGCCCCCGGACAGGGGGTTTGCTGACTGAAGCTTTCTTT; CDR3 protein: CASSPRTGGLLTEAFF
clone size: .; J gene: TRBJ1-5; D gene: .; V gene: TRBV2; CDR3 DNA: TGTGCCAGCAGACAGGAATACGATCAGCCCCAGCATTTT; CDR3 protein: CASRQEYDQPQHF
clone size: .; J gene: TRBJ2-6; D gene: .; V gene: TRBV9; CDR3 DNA: TGTGCCAGCAGCCCAGGGCGGACTGGGGCCAACGTCCTGACTTTC; CDR3 protein: CASSPGRTGANVLTF
clone size: .; J gene: TRBJ1-2; D gene: TRBD1; V gene: TRBV19; CDR3 DNA: TGTGCCAGTAGCGACCGAGCCGACAGGGCCTATGGCTACACCTTC; CDR3 protein: CASSDRADRAYGYTF
clone size: .; J gene: TRBJ2-1; D gene: TRBD2; V gene: TRBV20-1; CDR3 DNA: TGCAGTGCTAGTTACCGACCGCCGGGACTAGTGGGACGAAGCTCCTACAATGAGCAGTTCTTC; CDR3 protein: CSASYRPPGLVGRSSYNEQFF
clone size: .; J gene: TRBJ1-1; D gene: .; V gene: TRBV10-2; CDR3 DNA: TGCGCCAGCTTCGAAGCCCCGGGGACTGAAGCTTTCTTT; CDR3 protein: CASFEAPGTEAFF
clone size: .; J gene: TRBJ1-1; D gene: .; V gene: TRBV5-1; CDR3 DNA: TGCGCCAGCAGCCCCAACAAGAACACTGAAGCTTTCTTT; CDR3 protein: CASSPNKNTEAFF
clone size: .; J gene: TRBJ1-4; D gene: TRBD1; V gene: TRBV5-1; CDR3 DNA: TGCGCCAGCAGCAGGGACAGGGGGCAAGGTGAAAAACTGTTTTTT; CDR3 protein: CASSRDRGQGEKLFF
clone size: .; J gene: TRBJ1-1; D gene: TRBD1; V gene: TRBV7-8; CDR3 DNA: TGTGCCAGCAGCCGGGGACAGGGGCTCGGGAACACTGAAGCTTTCTTT; CDR3 protein: CASSRGQGLGNTEAFF
clone size: once; J gene: TRBJ2-2; D gene: .; V gene: TRBV10-3; CDR3 DNA: TGTGCCATCAGAGGGGGACCCGGGGAGCTGTTTTTT; CDR3 protein: CAIRGGPGELFF
clone size: .; J gene: TRBJ1-1; D gene: .; V gene: TRBV7-3; CDR3 DNA: TGTGCCAGCAGCTCCCTCCAGCGGTACACTGAAGCTTTCTTT; CDR3 protein: CASSSLQRYTEAFF
clone size: .; J gene: TRBJ1-6; D gene: TRBD1; V gene: TRBV11-2; CDR3 DNA: TGTGCCAGCAGCTTAGATCTAGTTGGGCAGGGGGTTTCACCCCTCCACTTT; CDR3 protein: CASSLDLVGQGVSPLHF
clone size: .; J gene: TRBJ1-3; D gene: .; V gene: TRBV5-1; CDR3 DNA: TGCGCCAGCAAACAGGCCCTCTCTGGAAACACCATATATTTT; CDR3 protein: CASKQALSGNTIYF
clone size: .; J gene: TRBJ1-1; D gene: TRBD1; V gene: TRBV7-9; CDR3 DNA: TGTGCCAGCAGCCCACAGGGGGGAATTGAAGCTTTCTTT; CDR3 protein: CASSPQGGIEAFF
clone size: .; J gene: TRBJ1-3; D gene: TRBD1; V gene: TRBV7-8; CDR3 DNA: TGTGCCAGCAGCCCGAATAACAGGGGAACTGGAAACACCATATATTTT; CDR3 protein: CASSPNNRGTGNTIYF
clone size: .; J gene: TRBJ1-2; D gene: TRBD1; V gene: TRBV6-5; CDR3 DNA: TGTGCCAGCAGCGCCGTGAAGGGGGCAAGTGGCTACACCTTC; CDR3 protein: CASSAVKGASGYTF
clone size: .; J gene: TRBJ1-2; D gene: TRBD1; V gene: TRBV5-1; CDR3 DNA: TGCGCCAGCAGCGCCACAGGGGGGCTAATTCCGGTCTATGGCTACACCTTC; CDR3 protein: CASSATGGLIPVYGYTF
clone size: .; J gene: TRBJ2-2; D gene: TRBD2; V gene: TRBV2; CDR3 DNA: TGTGCCAGCAGTGTGGCTAGCGGGGGCACCGGGGAGCTGTTTTTT; CDR3 protein: CASSVASGGTGELFF
clone size: .; J gene: TRBJ2-5; D gene: .; V gene: TRBV4-1; CDR3 DNA: TGCGCCAGCAGCCAAGATCAAGGCGGAGGATCCGAGACCCAGTACTTC; CDR3 protein: CASSQDQGGGSETQYF